These T cell receptor beta chains were read from a single sample in a study of regulatory T cells in long-lasting Graves disease. TCRdb independently ran MiXCR on the multiplex PCR reads; one entry per CDR3 protein. Among about 620,000 distinct CDR3 sequences listed, around 17% were seen once. This sample was also put to use in a study of T cells in Graves' hyperthyroidism and ophthalmopathy.

The sequences come from peripheral blood mononuclear cells (PBMCs), collected at new diagnosis, from a patient treated with antithyroid drugs. The receptors come from a woman under 40 with Graves disease. Both conserved end residues are part of each CDR3. Each record gives: J gene, D gene, V gene, clone size, CDR3 DNA, CDR3 protein. The D gene is left open where the match is weak. Only some rows state a clone size, as once, few, many or a class for expanded clones.

J: TRBJ2-1; D: -; V: TRBV6-2/TRBV6-3; size: many; DNA: TGTGCCAGCAGCTCCGACACTACCTGGGATGAGCAGTTCTTC; CDR3: CASSSDTTWDEQFF
J: TRBJ1-5; D: -; V: TRBV5-4; size: -; DNA: TGTGCCAGCAGCTTATACGGGACCAATCAGCCCCAGCATTTT; CDR3: CASSLYGTNQPQHF
J: TRBJ2-1; D: TRBD2; V: TRBV30; size: -; DNA: TGTGCCTGGGTGGGAGGGTACAATGAGCAGTTCTTC; CDR3: CAWVGGYNEQFF
J: TRBJ2-3; D: TRBD2; V: TRBV11-2; size: -; DNA: TGTGCCAGCTCACCACTACTAGCGGACCGACGGGGCACAGATACGCAGTATTTT; CDR3: CASSPLLADRRGTDTQYF
J: TRBJ2-2; D: -; V: TRBV29-1; size: few; DNA: TGCAGCGTGACCCTAAACACCGGGGAGCTGTTTTTT; CDR3: CSVTLNTGELFF
J: TRBJ2-3; D: TRBD2; V: TRBV28; size: few; DNA: TGTGCCAGCAGGGGGGGGGGTTCCTTTGATACGCAGTATTTT; CDR3: CASRGGGSFDTQYF
J: TRBJ2-3; D: TRBD2; V: TRBV11-3; size: many; DNA: TGTGCCAGCAGCTTAGCGAGAATGGGACTAGCGGGAGCGGGAACGCAGTATTTT; CDR3: CASSLARMGLAGAGTQYF
J: TRBJ1-6; D: -; V: TRBV7-2; size: -; DNA: TGTGCCAGCAGCCAAAGGTGGGGAGCCGAACTTAATTCACCCCTCCACTTT; CDR3: CASSQRWGAELNSPLHF
J: TRBJ1-2; D: TRBD1; V: TRBV2; size: many; DNA: TGTGCCAGCCGGCTAGGACAGGGAGATGGCTACACCTTC; CDR3: CASRLGQGDGYTF
J: TRBJ2-4; D: -; V: TRBV15; size: few; DNA: TGTGCCGCCAGCAGAGAACGGAAAAACATTCAGTACTTC; CDR3: CAASRERKNIQYF
J: TRBJ2-1; D: TRBD2; V: TRBV12-3/TRBV12-4; size: -; DNA: TGTGCCAGCAGTTTCGGGGGGGCGAGATACAATGAGCAGTTCTTC; CDR3: CASSFGGARYNEQFF
J: TRBJ1-5; D: -; V: TRBV2; size: many; DNA: TGTGCCAGCATGTCGGGGTACAATCAGCCCCAGCATTTT; CDR3: CASMSGYNQPQHF
J: TRBJ1-5; D: TRBD1; V: TRBV4-1; size: -; DNA: TGCGCCAGCAGCCCCGGGACAGGGGGCCGGCAGCCCCAGCATTTT; CDR3: CASSPGTGGRQPQHF
J: TRBJ2-2; D: -; V: TRBV5-1; size: -; DNA: TGCGCCAGCAGCTTGGTAGGGGACGACACCGGGGAGCTGTTTTTT; CDR3: CASSLVGDDTGELFF
J: TRBJ2-7; D: -; V: TRBV7-2; size: many; DNA: TGTGCCTCGACGATAGGGGGGACAAGCTCCTACGAGCAGTACTTC; CDR3: CASTIGGTSSYEQYF
J: TRBJ2-7; D: -; V: TRBV11-2; size: many; DNA: TGTGCCAGCAGCTTAGGCATGGCAGGGTACTCCTACGAGCAGTACTTC; CDR3: CASSLGMAGYSYEQYF
J: TRBJ2-3; D: -; V: TRBV19; size: few; DNA: TGTGCCAGTAAGACCGGGGTTACTAGCACAGATACGCAGTATTTT; CDR3: CASKTGVTSTDTQYF
J: TRBJ2-5; D: -; V: TRBV12-3/TRBV12-4; size: few; DNA: TGTGCCAGCAGTTTAGCGAACGGGAACCAAGAGACCCAGTACTTC; CDR3: CASSLANGNQETQYF
J: TRBJ2-7; D: -; V: TRBV14; size: -; DNA: TGTGCCAGCAGCCAGGTTGACCGGGTGCCCTACGAGCAGTACTTC; CDR3: CASSQVDRVPYEQYF
J: TRBJ1-2; D: TRBD1; V: TRBV5-1; size: many; DNA: TGCGCCAGCAGCGACAGGGAGAGAGGCTACACCTTC; CDR3: CASSDRERGYTF